This section outlines one T cell receptor beta chain sequence together with its context. The clone's antigen remains unknown. No base quality values were provided; no much bigger clone lies one nucleotide off. The germline V gene encodes CDR1 LGHNA and CDR2 YNFKEQ. The CDR3 goes from the cysteine to the phenylalanine over 16 residues. This entry keeps only the CDR3 DNA: 48 bases, framed from base 1. V was cut back by 3 bases and J by 5 bases, leaving a gap of 20 bases between them. The data derive from a study of technical replicates of blood from a handful of donors (dated by TCRdb to about 2017). The library came from the immunoSEQ multiplex PCR assay. TCRdb re-hosts the immuneACCESS table, in-frame sequences only. Its copies lack some clones; in the studies checked, an unresolved V gene accounts for under half of them, and the cause for the rest is not known. In all, the sample holds over 70,000 clones, and about 95% of those were seen once. Under 0.35% of the sample lies in the top ten.

The chain joins TRBV4-2 to TRBJ2-7; possibly the D gene is TRBD2, per 6 matching bases. The sequenced sample consisted of T cells isolated from PBMCs. This TCR was sampled from a human donor in good health. The DNA reads as follows: TGTGCCAGCAGCCACCTAGGGGAGGATTCGTTTAACGAGCAGTACTTC. Translated, it gives CASSHLGEDSFNEQYF.